A selection of T cell receptor beta chains follows, all from one sample in a study of CXCR3 chemokines and chemotherapy response in bladder cancer. TCRdb re-called the PCR reads through MiXCR, storing one row per CDR3 protein. Of about 13,000 distinct CDR3 sequences listed, around 11% are singletons. The sample here was taken from a patient whose treatment included neoadjuvant chemotherapy. These receptors originate from a human donor with bladder cancer that did not respond to neoadjuvant chemotherapy. Both conserved end residues are trimmed from each CDR3.

TRBV12-3/TRBV12-4	TRBJ2-3	ASRSGVGSTDTQY
TRBV4-1	TRBJ1-1	ASSSGGANTEAF
TRBV5-6	TRBJ2-5	ASSLRQGIVETQY
TRBV9	TRBJ2-1	ASSPGTGFRGGAGNEQF
TRBV18	TRBJ2-5	ASSRSGGGETQY
TRBV12-3/TRBV12-4	TRBJ2-1	ASSLRTGGYNEQF
TRBV7-9	TRBJ1-6	ASSRTDRGPPPLH
TRBV5-6	TRBJ1-4	ASSRQGVGEKLF
TRBV18	TRBJ2-3	ASVEGAGTTDTQY
TRBV19	TRBJ2-1	ASSTRTSRNNEQF
TRBV6-2/TRBV6-3	TRBJ2-1	ASSYGSSYYNEQF
TRBV6-5	TRBJ1-2	ASSTGGIGYT
TRBV6-1	TRBJ1-2	ASSEWAGSQYYGYT
TRBV5-6	TRBJ1-2	ASSLGLYGYT
TRBV6-5	TRBJ2-7	ASLRDRTSYEQY
TRBV6-2/TRBV6-3	TRBJ1-2	ASKGDYGYT
TRBV19	TRBJ2-7	ASSIGQGVSLEQY
TRBV4-1	TRBJ2-7	ASSRRGSGTGRDEQY
TRBV28	TRBJ2-7	ASRLQPGLAGRNEQY
TRBV6-1	TRBJ1-3	ASRHSSGNTIY
TRBV7-9	TRBJ1-5	ASSLTEGSQPQH
TRBV24-1	TRBJ2-7	ATSDGAEQY
TRBV27	TRBJ1-6	ASSFSGGQHNSPLH
TRBV10-1	TRBJ2-3	ASSLRLGATDTQY
TRBV29-1	TRBJ2-7	SVGVSTYEQY
TRBV28	TRBJ1-5	ASSLRVSNQPQH
TRBV27	TRBJ2-3	ASQGSGGRATDTQY
TRBV20-1	TRBJ1-1	SARDRRANTEAF
TRBV6-5	TRBJ1-4	ASSYGGREKLF
TRBV6-1	TRBJ2-7	ASSEKEGTIGVEQY
TRBV10-3	TRBJ1-2	ALSETFQGVSYT
TRBV19	TRBJ2-2	ASKETANTGELF
TRBV10-2	TRBJ1-1	ASSLPGQGRIEAF
TRBV6-1	TRBJ1-2	ASSVGIYGYT
TRBV19	TRBJ1-1	ASSRGQGKTEAF
TRBV7-3	TRBJ2-7	ASSLQGSPLDEQY
TRBV27	TRBJ1-1	ASSGHSLGNTEAF
TRBV28	TRBJ2-2	ASSEGVSHRELF
TRBV6-1	TRBJ1-1	ASSSQGGGEAF
TRBV6-1	TRBJ1-5	ASSDLQRSQPQH
TRBV6-2/TRBV6-3	TRBJ2-7	ASSYPQGFYEQY
TRBV28	TRBJ2-1	ASSESRVLF
TRBV5-4	TRBJ2-2	ASSPGLAGGGRELF
TRBV6-1	TRBJ1-1	ASSPQQGLNTEAF
TRBV7-2	TRBJ1-3	ASSLSQASGNTIY
TRBV6-5	TRBJ1-1	ASSPVEVMNTEAF
TRBV25-1	TRBJ2-7	ASSETGGYEQY
TRBV18	TRBJ2-1	ASSPRSGSYNEQF
TRBV24-1	TRBJ2-3	ATSESGTDTQY
TRBV12-5	TRBJ1-2	ASGRDSTYGYT
TRBV5-4	TRBJ2-2	ASSLNRGPAFPTGELF
TRBV20-1	TRBJ1-5	SAVGQGAFNQPQH
TRBV30	TRBJ2-4	AWSGEGAIQY
TRBV7-2	TRBJ2-3	ASSYSLDTQY
TRBV24-1	TRBJ1-1	ATSDDRNTEAF
TRBV19	TRBJ1-2	ASSPRGQTPYGYT
TRBV6-2/TRBV6-3	TRBJ2-1	AIKMNRDREQF
TRBV30	TRBJ2-2	AYRRGRINTGELF
TRBV6-5	TRBJ2-3	ASSSQGAGTDTQY